One sample yielded the 17 T cell receptor beta chains listed below, sequenced in a study of CD8 T cells in Susac syndrome. Random hexamers were used to reverse transcribe the RNA input (roughly 0.5 to 1 ug). TCRdb reprocessed the immunoSEQ multiplex PCR reads with MiXCR, giving one entry per CDR3 protein. The sample contains under 200,000 distinct CDR3 sequences, almost 96% of which appear only once. Sample: CD4+ T cells from PBMCs. Every receptor here comes from a human donor with Susac syndrome.

The chain is built from TRBV15 and TRBJ1-3, with 8 bases lining up with TRBD1. Losses at the gene ends were 5 bases for V and 1 base for J; bases not matched to a gene: 13. The germline V gene encodes CDR1 LNHNV and CDR2 YYDKDF (reference sequence). This CDR3 spans 18 amino acids. The CDR3 bases are TGTGCCACCAGCGACCCGGGACAGGCAACCCATTCTGGAAACACCATATATTTT. It specifies CATSDPGQATHSGNTIYF.

J is TRBJ2-7 and V is TRBV4-2; 10 positions match TRBD2. V dropped 1 base and J dropped 0; count of bases not matched to a gene: 9. CDR1 LGHNA and CDR2 YNFKEQ come from the germline V gene. This CDR3 has 18 residues. The CDR3 DNA follows: TGTGCCAGCAGCCAAGGGGGCAGCGGGGGGGCGACCTCCTACGAGCAGTACTTC. Amino acid sequence: CASSQGGSGGATSYEQYF.

J is TRBJ2-3 and V is TRBV28, with 7 positions matching TRBD1. Germline V gene sequence: CDR1 MDHEN, CDR2 SYDVKM. V dropped 5 bases and J dropped 1; count of bases not matched to a gene: 6. This CDR3 spans 15 amino acids. The CDR3 reads CASSITGTGTDTQYF. The CDR3 DNA reads as TGTGCCAGCAGTATTACCGGGACAGGCACAGATACGCAGTATTTT.

This chain links TRBV2 with TRBJ1-5; D is uncertain. The CDR3 length is 12 residues. The germline V and J ends were trimmed by 7 bases and 7 bases, with 11 bases remaining between them. Germline V gives CDR1 SNHLY, CDR2 FYNNEI. Here the CDR3 DNA reads TGTGCCAGCATGGCCCCTGGACAGCCCCAGCATTTT. This encodes CASMAPGQPQHF.

This chain joins TRBV7-2 and TRBJ1-3; D call uncertain. The CDR3 has 13 residues. Trimming pared 4 bases from V and 0 bases from J, leaving 4 bases between. From germline, CDR1 is SGHTA and CDR2 FQGNSA. The CDR3 DNA follows: TGTGCCAGCAGCTCTAGCTCTGGAAACACCATATATTTT. Translating it yields CASSSSSGNTIYF.

The chain joins TRBV7-8 to TRBJ1-4; no clear D. Trimming shortened V by 3 bases and J by 1 base, and 9 bases separated the two germline ends. The germline V gene encodes CDR1 SGHVS and CDR2 FQNEAQ. The CDR3 has 15 residues. The CDR3 sequence: CASSFEQITNEKLFF. CDR3 in DNA: TGTGCCAGCAGCTTCGAACAGATAACTAATGAAAAACTGTTTTTT.

This chain joins TRBV5-1 and TRBJ1-2; D gene unclear. Trimming pared 0 bases from V and 5 bases from J, leaving 14 bases between. The CDR3 is 15 amino acids. The germline CDR1 and CDR2 sequences are SGHRS and YFSETQ. In DNA, the CDR3 is TGCGCCAGCAGCTTGGACGGATCAGCCTTGTATGGCTACACCTTC. Its translation is CASSLDGSALYGYTF. The whole variable domain, remainder taken from reference TRBV5-1 and TRBJ1-2, is KAGVTQTPRYLIKTRGQQVTLSCSPISGHRSVSWYQQTPGQGLQFLFEYFSETQRNKGNFPGRFSGRQFSNSRSEMNVSTLELGDSALYLCASSLDGSALYGYTFGSGTRLTVV.

V gene TRBV3-1 combines with J gene TRBJ2-3, with 14 bases fitting TRBD2. The CDR3 is 18 residues long. Unmatched junction bases numbered 8, after V lost 2 bases and J lost 4 bases. Germline CDR1 is LGHDT and CDR2 is YNNKEL (reference sequence). The CDR3 region is CASSQWRTSGGRADTQYF. CDR3 DNA sequence: TGTGCCAGCAGCCAATGGCGGACTAGCGGGGGGCGGGCAGATACGCAGTATTTT.

This clonotype was detected a few times. The chain joins TRBV12-3 or TRBV12-4 to TRBJ1-5; D is unclear. Trimming cost V 1 base and J 7 bases, with 11 bases left between them. This CDR3 has 14 residues. CDR3 DNA sequence: TGTGCCAGCAGTTTAGTCGGTGGAGAACAGCCCCAGCATTTT. This translates into CASSLVGGEQPQHF.

This chain links TRBV29-1 with TRBJ2-5; 7 bases are shared with TRBD2. The CDR3 sequence is 11 residues long. Per germline, CDR1 SQVTM and CDR2 ANQGSEA. The V segment lost 4 bases and the J segment 7 bases; nucleotides outside the gene matches: 3. CDR3 bases: TGCAGCGTTGCGGGGGGTGGGACCCAGTACTTC. This gives the protein CSVAGGGTQYF.

This clonotype was counted between two and nine times. Written as DNA, the CDR3 is TGTGCCAGCAGTTCTACTAGCGGGGGGGCCTACGAGCAGTACTTC. Translating it yields CASSSTSGGAYEQYF. The chain combines TRBV6-5 with TRBJ2-7; 13 positions agree with TRBD2. Per germline, CDR1 MNHEY and CDR2 SVGAGI. The CDR3 length is 15 residues. After removal of 4 bases from V and 2 bases from J, the junction contained 2 bases not matched to a gene.

The chain employs TRBV20-1 and TRBJ2-1; unclear D gene. CDR3 length equals 11 residues. The germline V gene has CDR1 DFQATT and CDR2 SNEGSKA (reference sequence). V lost 1 base, J lost 8 bases, and 6 bases lay in between. In DNA, the CDR3 is TGCAGTGCTAGAGGCGTGGATGAGCAGTTCTTC. This codes for CSARGVDEQFF.

DNA for the CDR3: TGTGCCAGCACCATAACTCGGGCTAGCACAGATACGCAGTATTTT. The encoded protein is CASTITRASTDTQYF. V is TRBV6-6 and J is TRBJ2-3, with unresolved D. CDR1 and CDR2 from the germline V gene are MNHNY and SVGAGI (reference sequence). The CDR3 loop spans 15 amino acids. Trimming removed 7 bases at V and 0 bases at J, with 14 bases between.

The chain has TRBV5-5 and TRBJ1-1; no clear D. The length of the CDR3 is 14 residues. The V end lost 1 base, the J end lost 0 bases, and 7 bases lay between the germline ends. CDR1 is SGHKS, CDR2 YYEKEE, per germline (reference sequence). The CDR3 protein is CASSLFSLNTEAFF. The CDR3 DNA reads TGTGCCAGCAGCTTGTTTTCGTTGAACACTGAAGCTTTCTTT.

The J gene is TRBJ1-2, the V gene TRBV6-5, with D maybe TRBD1 (5 bases). CDR1 MNHEY and CDR2 SVGAGI come from the germline V gene. Trimming removed 2 bases at V and 8 bases at J, with 6 bases between. The CDR3 is made up of 11 amino acids. CDR3 region: CASSYQGGYTF. Written as DNA, the CDR3 is TGTGCCAGCAGTTACCAGGGAGGCTACACCTTC.

V is TRBV15 and J is TRBJ2-1, with a weak D call TRBD2 (5 bases). In germline, CDR1 is LNHNV, CDR2 YYDKDF (reference sequence). The CDR3 length is 15 residues. V lost 1 base, J lost 7 bases, and 14 bases lay in between. DNA of the CDR3: TGTGCCACCAGCAGAGGGACTTTTGGGCAAAATGAGCAGTTCTTC. Its translation: CATSRGTFGQNEQFF.

The chain recombines TRBV20-1 with TRBJ2-1; 10 bases line up with TRBD2. The V segment lost 1 base and the J segment 2 bases; nucleotides outside the gene matches: 2. The germline CDR1 and CDR2 sequences are DFQATT and SNEGSKA (reference sequence). The CDR3 spans 15 residues. CDR3 bases: TGCAGTGCTAGAGGACTAGCGGGTCCCTACAATGAGCAGTTCTTC. Amino acid sequence: CSARGLAGPYNEQFF.